This entry describes one T cell receptor (beta chain). No antigen is known for it. These data are taken from a study of human T cells and chemical hapten exposure. Study at large: Each patient's scalp received weekly diphenylcyclopropenone throughout the approximately 25-week study. Whole-study findings and limits: Having alopecia, donors may respond immunologically unlike healthy people.

In the library, unique molecular identifiers were attached to individual cDNA molecules. TCRdb re-analysed the RACE reads in MiXCR, keeping a single row per CDR3 protein. The sample has about 120,000 distinct CDR3 sequences, roughly 13% seen once; the top ten hold around 2.8%. Time point defined: pre-sensitization, week 0. Specified treatment: therapeutic diphenylcyclopropenone sensitization with weekly scalp DPC. Participating donors were patients with alopecia, aged 18 to 70 years, considered appropriate candidates for DPC. CDR1 KGHSH and CDR2 LQKENI come from the germline V gene. The length of the CDR3 is 12 residues. The V end was cut by 3 bases, the J end by 3 bases, with 2 bases between.

The source is a woman aged 18 to 35 with alopecia areata. Some clones in this sample may be carry-over from other donors' samples. The source was whole blood, collected in connection with sensitization to the hapten diphenylcyclopropenone (DPC). The chain employs TRBV18 and TRBJ2-2; D not certain. CDR3 DNA: TGTGCCAGCTCACCGGACACCGGGGAGCTGTTTTTT. Amino acid sequence: CASSPDTGELFF. Variable domain in full (rest from reference TRBV18 and TRBJ2-2): NAGVMQNPRHLVRRRGQEARLRCSPMKGHSHVYWYRQLPEEGLKFMVYLQKENIIDESGMPKERFSAEFPKEGPSILRIQQVVRGDSAAYFCASSPDTGELFFGEGSRLTVL.